These 32 T cell receptor beta chains originate from one sample sequenced in a study of blood T cell repertoires in COVID-19. Clones were sequenced by immunoSEQ multiplex PCR, and TCRdb holds only the in-frame ones, with some missing. The sample yields about 360,000 clones, 70% to 90% seen once. The sample was peripheral blood. These receptors were obtained from a woman aged 55-70 years with COVID-19, enrolled during active disease.

V and J are TRBV6-5 and TRBJ2-5, with D maybe TRBD1 (6 bases). Trimming removed 5 bases from V and 5 bases from J, with 9 bases in between. This CDR3 is built from 12 residues. Germline V gene sequence: CDR1 MNHEY, CDR2 SVGAGI. The CDR3 region is CASSPGDETQYF. CDR3 nucleotide sequence: TGTGCCAGCAGTCCAGGGGACGAGACCCAGTACTTC.

V usage is TRBV14 and J usage is TRBJ2-5; D unclear. CDR1 and CDR2 from the germline V gene are SGHDN and FVKESK. Trimming pared 0 bases from V and 5 bases from J, leaving 7 bases between. There are 13 residues in the CDR3. CDR3 coding DNA: TGTGCCAGCAGCCAAGATCTATGGGAGACCCAGTACTTC. This sequence encodes CASSQDLWETQYF.

V is TRBV5-6 and J is TRBJ1-2; 7 bases fit TRBD1. The trim removed 2 bases at V and 7 bases at J, leaving 8 bases unmatched. The germline gives CDR1 SGHDT, CDR2 YYEEEE. The CDR3 has 14 residues. This CDR3 is CASSFSEGAFGYTF. The CDR3 coding sequence is TGTGCCAGCAGCTTCTCCGAGGGGGCGTTTGGCTACACCTTC.

This chain joins TRBV9 and TRBJ1-3; D unclear. The V gene's germline CDR1 is SGDLS and CDR2 YYNGEE. CDR3 length: 14 amino acids. Trimming cost V 4 bases and J 2 bases, with 10 bases left between them. For the CDR3, the DNA is TGTGCCAGCAGCTTACCGACAACTGGAAACACCATATATTTT. Protein: CASSLPTTGNTIYF.

The V gene is TRBV29-1, the J gene TRBJ1-4; 8 nucleotides agree with TRBD1. The CDR3 is 13 residues long. Germline CDR1 SQVTM, CDR2 ANQGSEA. Trimming took 7 bases from V and 8 from J; bases not matched to a gene: 9. The CDR3 DNA is TGCAGCGCTAAGGACAGGGAGGGGGAAAAACTGTTTTTT. It translates to CSAKDREGEKLFF.

The chain couples TRBV12-5 to TRBJ1-2; D is undetermined. Trimming left V 1 base short and J 2 bases short, with 14 bases between. The CDR3 extends over 16 amino acids. Germline loops: CDR1 LGHNT, CDR2 FRNRAP. Here the CDR3 reads CASGLDPWSVNYGYTF. In DNA form, the CDR3 reads TGTGCTAGTGGTTTGGACCCCTGGAGCGTAAACTATGGCTACACCTTC. Together with reference TRBV12-5 and TRBJ1-2, the CDR3 gives the full variable domain: DARVTQTPRHKVTEMGQEVTMRCQPILGHNTVFWYRQTMMQGLELLAYFRNRAPLDDSGMPKDRFSAEMPDATLATLKIQPSEPRDSAVYFCASGLDPWSVNYGYTFGSGTRLTVV.

On this clone: The same CDR3 is also encoded by other DNA sequences in this sample. This chain uses TRBV30 with TRBJ2-3; 7 bases are a match to TRBD2. The V gene's germline CDR1 is GTSNPN and CDR2 SVGIG (reference sequence). Trimming took 3 bases from V and 4 from J; bases not matched to a gene: 7. CDR3 length equals 14 residues. For the CDR3, the DNA is TGTGCCTGGAGCCGTGGGGCGGGGGCAGATACGCAGTATTTT. Translated, it gives CAWSRGAGADTQYF.

The chain employs TRBV24-1 and TRBJ2-2; D might be TRBD1 (6 bases). The CDR3 runs to 16 residues. Germline lookup yields CDR1 KGHDR and CDR2 SFDVKD. V was shortened by 3 bases and J by 4 bases, with 14 bases between the two germline ends. CDR3 in amino acids: CATSDPQGTGTGELFF. The CDR3 bases are TGTGCCACCAGTGATCCACAGGGTACAGGCACCGGGGAGCTGTTTTTT.

The chain has TRBV2 and TRBJ2-1; 7 bases are shared with TRBD1. The trim removed 6 bases at V and 5 bases at J, leaving 10 bases unmatched. In germline, CDR1 is SNHLY, CDR2 FYNNEI. This CDR3 contains 15 residues. In DNA form, the CDR3 reads TGTGCCAGCAGGTATACAGGGGCTGGGGACAATGAGCAGTTCTTC. Amino acid sequence: CASRYTGAGDNEQFF.

This rearrangement joins TRBV11-2 to TRBJ2-2; 9 nucleotides align to TRBD1. The CDR3 has 18 amino acids. V dropped 5 bases and J dropped 1; count of bases not matched to a gene: 11. Germline V gene lookup returns CDR1 SGHAT and CDR2 FQNNGV. CDR3 in DNA: TGTGCCAGCAGCCGACACCCAGGGACAGGGTGGAACACCGGGGAGCTGTTTTTT. Translation gives CASSRHPGTGWNTGELFF.

Here the CDR3 DNA reads TGTGCCAGCAGGTACGGGGGGACCTATAATTCACCCCTCCACTTT. It translates to CASRYGGTYNSPLHF. The chain uses TRBV6-2 or TRBV6-3 and TRBJ1-6, with a tentative D call TRBD1 (5 bases). Germline V lookup: CDR1 MNHEY, CDR2 SVGEGT. The CDR3 consists of 15 residues. Trimming left V 6 bases short and J 2 bases short, with 11 bases between.

The V and J genes are TRBV6-5 and TRBJ1-6; perhaps TRBD1 as D (5 bases). The CDR3 totals 14 residues. Germline V gene data show CDR1 as MNHEY and CDR2 as SVGAGI. Trimming took 5 bases from V and 3 from J, leaving 8 bases between them. CDR3 region: CASSPGYYNSPLHF. The CDR3 coding sequence is TGTGCCAGCAGTCCAGGGTACTATAATTCACCCCTCCACTTT.

This clone has only one observation. The chain combines TRBV3-1 (or the pseudogene TRBV3-2) with TRBJ1-2; 10 nucleotides align to TRBD1. CDR3 length: 15 amino acids. J gave up 1 base and V 3 bases, and 2 bases lay outside the gene matches. The germline gives CDR1 LGHDT, CDR2 YNNKEL (reference sequence). DNA of the CDR3: TGTGCCAGCAGCCAGGGACAGGGGAGTAACTATGGCTACACCTTC. Translated: CASSQGQGSNYGYTF.

This clone came up a few times. The rearrangement uses TRBV16 and TRBJ1-2; tentatively, D is TRBD1 (5 bases). The CDR3 runs to 14 residues. V gave up 8 bases and J gave up 6 bases, with 19 bases separating them. Germline V gene data show CDR1 as KGHSY and CDR2 as FQNENV. CDR3 DNA: TGTGCCAGCCGTCTTCCCGGGGGGTACGATGGCTACACCTTC. Its protein product is CASRLPGGYDGYTF.

The genes are TRBV7-7 and TRBJ1-1; unclear D gene. This CDR3 has 13 residues. Germline CDR1 reads SSHAT; CDR2 reads FNYEAQ (reference sequence). Deletions cut 5 bases from V and 0 bases from J, with 7 bases between. DNA for the CDR3: TGTGCCAGCAGCCCTAGTCTGAACACTGAAGCTTTCTTT. As protein: CASSPSLNTEAFF.

This rearrangement joins TRBV2 to TRBJ1-1; TRBD1 might be the D (6 bases). The CDR3 consists of 13 residues. Germline lookup yields CDR1 SNHLY and CDR2 FYNNEI. The V gene lost 4 bases and the J gene lost 3 bases, with 9 bases spanning the gap. Written as DNA, the CDR3 is TGTGCCAGCAGTGCCTGGACAGACACTGAAGCTTTCTTT. Translated: CASSAWTDTEAFF.

The chain joins TRBV18 to TRBJ2-7; 7 bases agree with TRBD1. The CDR3 covers 14 residues. The germline V gene has CDR1 KGHSH and CDR2 LQKENI. The junction had 7 bases not matched to a gene; V was cut back by 3 bases and J by 5 bases. The CDR3 nucleotides are TGTGCCAGCTCACCTGGACAGGTAGTGAACGAGCAGTACTTC. It is translated as CASSPGQVVNEQYF.

V and J are TRBV11-3 and TRBJ2-1; 13 positions match TRBD2. Germline V gene lookup returns CDR1 SGHNT and CDR2 YENEEA. The CDR3 contains 16 residues. Trimming cost V 5 bases and J 7 bases; bases outside gene matches: 8. The CDR3 DNA is TGTGCCAGCAGCCCCCCGGGACTAGCGGGAATAAATGAGCAGTTCTTC. Translation gives CASSPPGLAGINEQFF.

The V gene is TRBV28, the J gene TRBJ1-5; D is perhaps TRBD1 (6 bases). The germline V and J ends were trimmed by 2 bases and 11 bases, with 10 bases remaining between them. CDR1 is MDHEN and CDR2 is SYDVKM in the germline V gene. This CDR3 contains 12 residues. The DNA for the CDR3 is TGTGCCAGCAGTTTAATAAGGACAGCCCAGCATTTT. It specifies CASSLIRTAQHF.

The chain uses TRBV5-6 and TRBJ2-7; weak D call: TRBD1 (6 bases). Germline V gives CDR1 SGHDT, CDR2 YYEEEE. V lost 4 bases and J lost 2, with 13 bases in between. There are 14 residues in the CDR3. The CDR3 loop is CASSLRGPPYEQYF. CDR3 coding DNA: TGTGCCAGCAGCCTCAGGGGACCCCCCTACGAGCAGTACTTC.

The V call is TRBV5-5, the J call TRBJ2-7; TRBD1 might be the D (5 bases). V was trimmed by 0 bases and J by 2 bases, leaving 15 bases between them. CDR3 length equals 16 residues. Germline CDR1 is SGHKS and CDR2 is YYEKEE (reference sequence). CDR3 region: CASSLEVRTPPYEQYF. The CDR3 coding sequence is TGTGCCAGCAGCTTGGAGGTCAGGACACCCCCCTACGAGCAGTACTTC.

The table lists this clone with a count of one. This chain links TRBV3-1 (or the pseudogene TRBV3-2) with TRBJ2-4, with 7 bases identical to TRBD2. The CDR3 covers 17 residues. CDR1 and CDR2 (germline): LGHDT, YNNKEL (reference sequence). With V trimmed by 4 bases and J by 0 bases, 9 bases remained unmatched. Here the CDR3 reads CASSPGGGALAKNIQYF. DNA for the CDR3: TGTGCCAGCAGCCCCGGGGGAGGGGCGTTAGCCAAAAACATTCAGTACTTC.

This clone was seen only a few times. The chain carries TRBV19 and TRBJ2-7, with D possibly TRBD1 on 5 matching bases. V was shortened by 6 bases and J by 3 bases, with 15 bases between the two germline ends. This CDR3 comprises 14 residues. Germline CDR1 LNHDA, CDR2 SQIVND (reference sequence). The CDR3 spells CASSQDKVFYEQYF. The CDR3 DNA follows: TGTGCCAGTAGCCAGGACAAGGTCTTCTACGAGCAGTACTTC.

This clone was seen just once. The chain has TRBV5-1 and TRBJ2-3, with TRBD2 identical over 9 bases. V shed 0 bases and J 6 bases; nucleotides not matched to a gene: 8. There are 16 residues in the CDR3. Germline-derived CDR1 and CDR2 are SGHRS and YFSETQ. CDR3 DNA sequence: TGCGCCAGCAGCTTGGCCAGCGGGGGGATCCTCGATACGCAGTATTTT. This codes for CASSLASGGILDTQYF.

V and J are TRBV6-2 or TRBV6-3 and TRBJ2-1; the match to TRBD2 covers 11 bases. The CDR3 runs to 19 residues. The germline gives CDR1 MNHEY, CDR2 SVGEGT. The V segment lost 2 bases and the J segment 3 bases; nucleotides outside the gene matches: 12. DNA for the CDR3: TGTGCCAGCAGTTACACCGGGACTAGCGGTTCCGTTAACTACAATGAGCAGTTCTTC. Translating gives CASSYTGTSGSVNYNEQFF.

The CDR3 sequence is CASSLYGQDPTEQFF. CDR3 nucleotides: TGTGCCAGCAGCTTATACGGACAGGACCCTACTGAGCAGTTCTTC. The genes are TRBV7-8 and TRBJ2-1, with 7 bases identical to TRBD1. The CDR3 totals 15 residues. In germline, CDR1 is SGHVS, CDR2 FQNEAQ. The V gene end was trimmed by 2 bases and the J gene end by 9 bases; junction bases not matched to a gene: 10.

The chain employs TRBV7-8 and TRBJ2-7; TRBD1 aligns across 8 bases. The CDR3 loop spans 16 amino acids. The germline gives CDR1 SGHVS, CDR2 FQNEAQ. Trimming cost V 5 bases and J 0 bases; bases outside gene matches: 9. DNA of the CDR3: TGTGCCAGCAGCACACAGGGGGGCCTCAGCTCCTACGAGCAGTACTTC. Translation: CASSTQGGLSSYEQYF. The full variable domain, rest sourced from reference TRBV7-8 and TRBJ2-7, is GAGVSQSPRYKVAKRGQDVALRCDPISGHVSLFWYQQALGQGPEFLTYFQNEAQLDKSGLPSDRFFAERPEGSVSTLKIQRTQQEDSAVYLCASSTQGGLSSYEQYFGPGTRLTVT.

The chain joins TRBV19 to TRBJ1-1; D ambiguous. Germline V gene data show CDR1 as LNHDA and CDR2 as SQIVND (reference sequence). The CDR3 spans 13 residues. V lost 10 bases to trimming and J lost 4 bases, with 16 bases between them. CDR3 bases: TGTGCCATACGAGGAGAGATTGGCACTGAAGCTTTCTTT. Translation: CAIRGEIGTEAFF.

The genes are TRBV29-1 and TRBJ1-1; 10 nucleotides align to TRBD1. This CDR3 is built from 16 residues. Germline V gives CDR1 SQVTM, CDR2 ANQGSEA. V was pared by 5 bases and J by 0 bases, with 9 bases of the junction left unmatched. CDR3 sequence reads: CSVPGTGANLNTEAFF. The CDR3 bases are TGCAGCGTTCCCGGGACAGGGGCGAACTTGAACACTGAAGCTTTCTTT.

The J gene is TRBJ2-7, the V gene TRBV7-8; 9 bases map to TRBD1. V lost 5 bases to trimming and J lost 3 bases; unmatched junction nucleotides: 5. The CDR3 extends over 14 amino acids. The germline CDR1 and CDR2 sequences are SGHVS and FQNEAQ. CDR3 sequence reads: CASSPTGGIYEQYF. The DNA for the CDR3 is TGTGCCAGCAGCCCGACAGGGGGAATCTACGAGCAGTACTTC.

The chain links TRBV15 to TRBJ1-1; 7 nucleotides align to TRBD1. Germline CDR1 is LNHNV and CDR2 is YYDKDF (reference sequence). The trim removed 5 bases at V and 4 bases at J, leaving 7 bases unmatched. The CDR3 is 14 residues long. CDR3 bases: TGTGCCACCAGCCACCCGACAGGGACCACTGAAGCTTTCTTT. Translated: CATSHPTGTTEAFF. Complete variable domain (other parts from reference TRBV15 and TRBJ1-1): DAMVIQNPRYQVTQFGKPVTLSCSQTLNHNVMYWYQQKSSQAPKLLFHYYDKDFNNEADTPDNFQSRRPNTSFCFLDIRSPGLGDTAMYLCATSHPTGTTEAFFGQGTRLTVV.

In this sample, this clone turned up a few times. The chain links TRBV15 to TRBJ1-5; D unclear. CDR1 and CDR2 from the germline V gene are LNHNV and YYDKDF (reference sequence). The CDR3 is 14 amino acids. V shed 5 bases and J shed 6 bases, with 14 bases lying between them. As DNA, the CDR3 is TGTGCCACCAGCGAGGCTGCGCTGGGTCAGCCCCAGCATTTT. Its translation: CATSEAALGQPQHF.